This T cell receptor beta chain is drawn from a study of T cell responses to AZD1222 COVID-19 vaccine. Regarding the study as a whole: Nearly half of spike-specific TCRs reportedly target unmutated variant regions.

Repertoires were generated with immunoSEQ multiplex PCR, while TCRdb's copy carries only in-frame clones and drops some. Of about 86,000 clones in the sample, roughly nine tenths were seen once. A remark on this clone: The antigen is not known.

Germline V lookup: CDR1 LNHDA, CDR2 SQIVND (reference sequence). CDR3 length equals 16 residues. The V end was cut by 4 bases, the J end by 0 bases, with 14 bases between. The sample in question was peripheral blood, obtained 28 days after the second AZD1222 dose. The source is an adult who received the AZD1222 COVID-19 vaccine. This chain joins TRBV19 and TRBJ2-3, with D possibly TRBD1 on 6 matching bases. CDR3 region: CASSTGTTSSTDTQYF. DNA for the CDR3: TGTGCCAGTAGTACGGGGACAACATCTAGCACAGATACGCAGTATTTT.